This record covers a single T cell receptor (beta chain). Its antigen remains unidentified. Base qualities are missing; no much larger clone stands one base away. The sample originates from a study of cytomegalovirus exposure and HLA in healthy donors (dated by TCRdb to about 2017). With respect to the entire study: According to an earlier analysis of a few hundred of the donors, about 179 million T cells yielded 90 million to 140 million unique TCR beta sequences and 276 Gb of sequence data. An early release that covered about 600 HLA-typed donors contained around 300 gigabases of sequencing data and roughly 84 million unique TCR sequences. Among the roughly 400 genotyped donors, 81% belonged to the genetic ancestry cluster associated with self-reported Caucasian donors. The study was designed to test whether signatures of past pathogen exposure could be identified by cataloging public T cell receptors. Using immunosequencing, the study profiled T cell repertoires from 640 or so subjects and related those repertoires to cytomegalovirus serostatus. Along with the 666-subject first cohort, a separate validation cohort of 120 different subjects was used. To predict cytomegalovirus infection status, the study brought together high-throughput TCR immunosequencing, statistical association of individual TCRs with disease status, and machine learning. To study patterns of TCR occurrence, a later analysis re-analyzed previously published TCR beta repertoires from several hundred donors and added high-resolution HLA genotyping. Rather than drawing on any new phenotypic data, the later analysis identified candidate immune exposures from TCR beta sequences and the way those sequences occurred across donors. An earlier analysis of more than 450 of the donors used high-throughput TCR beta sequencing to judge whether each TCR beta V gene segment behaved as functional or pseudogenic. Alongside the repertoire data, information on donor age, sex, ethnicity and CMV serostatus was compiled. In a later genetic analysis, genome-wide SNP genotypes for about 55% of the roughly 670 donors were used, and that subset was treated as a discovery cohort. Every repertoire in the discovery cohort had been generated on one and the same sequencing platform. Both class I and class II loci were covered by HLA typing, at four-digit resolution. Typing coverage varied by locus: about 620-630 donors for A, B, C, DRB1 and DQB1; under 550 for DQA1; over 600 for DPA1; some 470 for DPB1. Because of strong linkage in the cohort, 5 or 6 DR-DQ haplotypes were treated as single units for association and clustering. On average, about 200,000 unique TCR beta nucleotide sequences were sequenced per donor among 398 genotyped donors of the cohort, with roughly a sixth of those sequences being non-productive. Paper-wide results and their limitations: The presence/absence analyses assumed that sequencing depth was roughly uniform across donors, and that assumption may not be true. Compared with the 666-donor mean, donors in an Asian-associated ancestry cluster had fewer N-insertions in productive TCRs, according to a later genetic analysis. A further reported finding was that TCR beta sequences accurately predicted the HLA-A and HLA-B alleles for most subjects in the first cohort. Across donors, most TCR sequences were observed very rarely, whereas some public TCRs were present in many individuals. In a later analysis, the rate of TCR association differed among HLA loci, with DRB1 alleles having the most associated TCRs and HLA-C alleles having the fewest. Because some donors lacked HLA typing at each locus, the association tests relied only on the typed subset. When HLA alleles, especially DR and DQ, strongly co-occurred, attributing TCR associations to individual alleles was difficult. Linkage disequilibrium might explain the correlated functional status among segregating V segments, but an unknown experimental factor could not be ruled out. At a false discovery rate of 0.05, a later analysis linked 15,000 to 20,000 TCR beta sequences to specific HLA alleles. The authors suggested that the approach could potentially be generalized to other disease states and immunological phenotypes. Most CMV-associated TCR beta chains appeared to be HLA-restricted in a later analysis, and the HLA associations seemed to be driven largely by CMV exposure. The classifier was reported to diagnose cytomegalovirus status with high specificity and sensitivity in both the original cohort and the validation cohort. The cohort was sequenced for TCR beta chains only, and without alpha or paired-chain data the features that could be detected were limited. Over 15 rarely observed V segments, including chromosome 9 orphons, were excluded from the earlier analysis of approximately 500 of the donors because counts were too low. In a later analysis, HLA-associated TCR beta chains showed more clonal expansion and lower generation probabilities than non-associated chains that were equally common. A later analysis reported that several top co-occurrence clusters appeared linked to parvovirus B19, influenza, CMV and Epstein-Barr virus. For the cohort, immune exposure information was limited to CMV serostatus. In vitro tests confirmed that three of the cytomegalovirus-associated TCR beta chains recognize cytomegalovirus antigens. An association between a missense DCLRE1C variant and V-gene and J-gene trimming of TCR beta chains was found in a later genetic analysis and replicated in an independent cohort. A group of highly shared sequence variants was considered likely to be a technical artifact of the sequencing pipeline. In an earlier analysis of 587 of the donors, most TCR beta V segments appeared in productive rearrangements about 90% or about 30% of the time, broadly matching IMGT annotations. In the study, approximately 160 TCR beta chains were listed as associated with cytomegalovirus.

Libraries were prepared through the immunoSEQ multiplex PCR assay. A mixture of 60 forward primers for TCR Vbeta segments and 13 reverse primers for TCR Jbeta segments was used in the multiplex PCR. The CDR3 region of rearranged TCR beta genes was amplified from genomic DNA with a multiplex PCR assay. Amplified TCR beta libraries were sequenced as 87-base-pair reads on the Illumina HiSeq System. Per the original workflow: In a later analysis, 70 million to 95 million unique TCR beta chains were counted across the roughly 670 repertoires, and approximately 11 million of these chains were shared by at least two donors. Raw reads were error-corrected and collapsed into unique sequences by a nearest-neighbor algorithm in which closely related sequences were merged to remove PCR and sequencing errors. To assign V, D and J gene segments, CDR3 sequences were aligned to IMGT reference sequences. For a sequence to be retained, a match of at least six nucleotides to both a V gene segment and a J gene segment was required. A rearrangement counted as productive if the CDR3 had no stop codons and remained in frame with V and J, and every other rearrangement counted as non-productive. Following IMGT convention, CDR3 was defined as the stretch from the second conserved V-encoded cysteine up to the conserved J-encoded phenylalanine. Sequences without an unambiguous match to a single V gene segment were excluded from the earlier analysis of about 600 of the donors. An earlier analysis of some 610 of the donors called V segments functional above 56.7% productive rearrangements and segregating when the between-donor standard deviation exceeded 5%. To diagnose cytomegalovirus status from the catalog of TCR beta chain sequences, a statistical classification framework was built. In a later analysis, V and J genes were assigned by comparing TCR nucleotide sequences against IMGT/GENE-DB human TR gene sequences. In a later analysis, CDR3 sequences and most-parsimonious VDJ recombination scenarios were assigned using the TCRdist pipeline. In a later analysis, each TCR beta chain was defined by its CDR3 amino acid sequence together with its V-gene family, and reads without a unique V-gene family were excluded. In a later analysis, some 600 highly shared, low-generation-probability nucleotide sequences were removed to address suspected cross-contamination and a sequencing artifact. In a later analysis, a clonal expansion index was calculated for each public chain from normalized within-repertoire ranks of inferred template counts. In a later analysis, generation probabilities were computed using a VDJ recombination model fitted to out-of-frame rearrangements, and the results were checked against IGoR. In a later analysis, TCR-TCR, TCR-HLA and TCR-CMV co-occurrence was scored with hypergeometric tests, and a repertoire-size bias correction was applied to TCR pairs. False discovery rates were estimated in a later analysis by permuting HLA or CMV assignments 20 times. A later analysis grouped co-occurring TCRs with DBSCAN, adding TCRdist sequence similarity when clustering within HLA-allele-positive subsets. Repertoires with fewer than 30,000 or more than 120,000 public chains were left out of co-occurrence clustering, as were about five repertoires with anomalous nucleotide sharing. Here the immuneACCESS table is served through TCRdb, limited to in-frame sequences with V and J called. Missing clones are a known gap in these copies; in checked studies unresolved V genes cover under half, and the rest lacks a known reason. That table is the source of V, J and clone size, and D and trimming were worked out from the DNA. Counted in this sample were under 200,000 clones; roughly 80% of them appeared once. Jointly, the top ten make up around 5.7% of the sample.

The cohort was made up of several hundred healthy bone marrow donors. Cohort members were all nominally healthy when sampled, although unrecorded immune exposures were likely present. The donor tested CMV seronegative, placing the donor among the 352 seronegative members of the cohort. Each donor provided a peripheral blood sample, and peripheral blood mononuclear cells were used for TCR beta sequencing. Genomic DNA was extracted from the blood cell samples with the Qiagen DNeasy Blood Extraction Kit. Sequencing used PBMCs. The sequence came from a man in his forties or fifties in good health and CMV-seronegative.

The DNA sequence is as follows: TGTGCCAGCTTTTCCAAGGACAGGGAATATGGCTACACCTTC. This gives the protein CASFSKDREYGYTF. The chain links TRBV5-6 with TRBJ1-2, and 8 bases in between align with TRBD1. Germline trimming amounts to 7 bases on V and 5 bases on J, with 10 as the count of junction bases outside the gene matches. CDR1 and CDR2 were assigned from the germline V gene as SGHDT and YYEEEE. From the cysteine up to the phenylalanine, the CDR3 has a length of 14 residues. Of all the DNA, just the CDR3 is kept, 42 bases in frame from base 1. Extended through the reference TRBV5-6 and TRBJ1-2 proteins, this CDR3 yields the full variable domain: DAGVTQSPTHLIKTRGQQVTLRCSPKSGHDTVSWYQQALGQGPQFIFQYYEEEERQRGNFPDRFSGHQFPNYSSELNVNALLLGDSALYLCASFSKDREYGYTFGSGTRLTVV.